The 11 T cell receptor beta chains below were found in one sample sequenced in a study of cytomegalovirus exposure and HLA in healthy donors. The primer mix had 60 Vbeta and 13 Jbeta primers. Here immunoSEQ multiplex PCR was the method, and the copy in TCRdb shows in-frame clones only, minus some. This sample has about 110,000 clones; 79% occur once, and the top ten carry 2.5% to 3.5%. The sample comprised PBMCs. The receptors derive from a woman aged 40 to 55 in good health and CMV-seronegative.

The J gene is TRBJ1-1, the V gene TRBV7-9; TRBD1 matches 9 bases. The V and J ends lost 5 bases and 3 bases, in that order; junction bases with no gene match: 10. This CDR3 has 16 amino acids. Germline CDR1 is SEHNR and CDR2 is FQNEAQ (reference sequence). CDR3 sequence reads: CASSLGTGYPDTEAFF. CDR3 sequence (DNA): TGTGCCAGCAGCCTAGGGACAGGGTACCCGGACACTGAAGCTTTCTTT.

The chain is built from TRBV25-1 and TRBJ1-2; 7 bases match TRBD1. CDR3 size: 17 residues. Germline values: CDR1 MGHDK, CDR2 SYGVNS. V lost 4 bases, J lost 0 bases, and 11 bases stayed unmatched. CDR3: CASSAKDREATNYGYTF. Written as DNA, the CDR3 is TGTGCCAGCAGTGCGAAAGACAGGGAAGCCACTAACTATGGCTACACCTTC.

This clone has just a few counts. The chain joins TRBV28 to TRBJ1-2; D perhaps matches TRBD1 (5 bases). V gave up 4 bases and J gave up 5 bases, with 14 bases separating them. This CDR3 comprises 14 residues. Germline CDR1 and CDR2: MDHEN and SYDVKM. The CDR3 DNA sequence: TGTGCCAGCAGTTCCCCGGAGGGGTCGTATGGCTACACCTTC. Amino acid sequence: CASSSPEGSYGYTF.

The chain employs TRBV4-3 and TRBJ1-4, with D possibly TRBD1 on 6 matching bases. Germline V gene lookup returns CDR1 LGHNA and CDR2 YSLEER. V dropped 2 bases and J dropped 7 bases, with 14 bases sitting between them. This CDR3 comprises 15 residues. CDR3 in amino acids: CASSQTTGRSEKLFF. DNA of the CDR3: TGCGCCAGCAGCCAAACGACAGGACGGAGTGAAAAACTGTTTTTT.

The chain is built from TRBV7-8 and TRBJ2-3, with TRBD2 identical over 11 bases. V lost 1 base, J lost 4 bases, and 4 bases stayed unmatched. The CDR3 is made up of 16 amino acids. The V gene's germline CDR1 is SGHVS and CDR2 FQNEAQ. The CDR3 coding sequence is TGTGCCAGCAGCTTAGGGTTAGCGGGGGGGGCAGATACGCAGTATTTT. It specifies CASSLGLAGGADTQYF. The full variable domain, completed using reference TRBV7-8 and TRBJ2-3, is GAGVSQSPRYKVAKRGQDVALRCDPISGHVSLFWYQQALGQGPEFLTYFQNEAQLDKSGLPSDRFFAERPEGSVSTLKIQRTQQEDSAVYLCASSLGLAGGADTQYFGPGTRLTVL.

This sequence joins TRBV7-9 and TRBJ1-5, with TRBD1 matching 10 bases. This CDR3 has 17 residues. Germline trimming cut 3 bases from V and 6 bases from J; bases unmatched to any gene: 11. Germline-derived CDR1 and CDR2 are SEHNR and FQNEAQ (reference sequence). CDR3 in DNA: TGTGCCAGCAGCTTCTCACTAAGACAGGGGGCCAGTCAGCCCCAGCATTTT. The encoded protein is CASSFSLRQGASQPQHF.

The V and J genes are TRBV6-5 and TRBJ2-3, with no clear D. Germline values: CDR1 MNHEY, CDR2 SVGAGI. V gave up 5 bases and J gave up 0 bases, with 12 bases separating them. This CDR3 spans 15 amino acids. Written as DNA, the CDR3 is TGTGCCAGCAGTACGACTCCCGCTAGCACAGATACGCAGTATTTT. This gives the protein CASSTTPASTDTQYF.

The CDR3 is CASSNQRGETQYF. The CDR3 bases are TGTGCCAGCTCTAACCAGAGGGGGGAGACCCAGTACTTC. The chain recombines TRBV18 with TRBJ2-5; a possible D gene is TRBD1 (6 bases). CDR1 KGHSH and CDR2 LQKENI come from the germline V gene. With 6 bases removed from V and 5 bases from J, the gap between germline ends came to 13 bases. This CDR3 comprises 13 residues.

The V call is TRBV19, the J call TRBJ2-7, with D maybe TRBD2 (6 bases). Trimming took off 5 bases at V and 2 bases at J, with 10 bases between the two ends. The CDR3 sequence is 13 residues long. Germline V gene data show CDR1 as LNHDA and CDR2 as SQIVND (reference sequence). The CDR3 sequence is CASSSGVAYEQYF. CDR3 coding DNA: TGTGCCAGTAGTTCGGGGGTGGCCTACGAGCAGTACTTC.

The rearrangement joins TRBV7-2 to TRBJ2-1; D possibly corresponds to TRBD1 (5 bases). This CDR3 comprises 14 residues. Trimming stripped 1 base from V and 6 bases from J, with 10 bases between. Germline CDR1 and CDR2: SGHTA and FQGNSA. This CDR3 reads CASSLETRANEQFF. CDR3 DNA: TGTGCCAGCAGCTTAGAAACCAGGGCCAATGAGCAGTTCTTC.

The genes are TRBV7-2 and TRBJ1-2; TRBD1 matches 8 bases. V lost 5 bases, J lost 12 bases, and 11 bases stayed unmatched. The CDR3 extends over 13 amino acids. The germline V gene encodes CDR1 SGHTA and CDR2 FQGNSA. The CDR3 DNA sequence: TGTGCCAGCAGCCACGATTGGGACAGGCTTCACACCTTC. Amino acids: CASSHDWDRLHTF.